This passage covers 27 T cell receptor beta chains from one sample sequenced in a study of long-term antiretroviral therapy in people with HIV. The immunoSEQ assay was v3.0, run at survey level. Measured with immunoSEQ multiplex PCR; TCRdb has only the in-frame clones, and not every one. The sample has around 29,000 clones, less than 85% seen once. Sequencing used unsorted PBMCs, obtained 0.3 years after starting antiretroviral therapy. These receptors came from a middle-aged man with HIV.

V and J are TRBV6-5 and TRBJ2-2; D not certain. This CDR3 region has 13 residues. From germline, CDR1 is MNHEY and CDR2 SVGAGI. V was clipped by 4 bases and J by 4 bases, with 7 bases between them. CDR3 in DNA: TGTGCCAGCAGTTCCACCATCACCGGGGAGCTGTTTTTT. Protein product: CASSSTITGELFF.

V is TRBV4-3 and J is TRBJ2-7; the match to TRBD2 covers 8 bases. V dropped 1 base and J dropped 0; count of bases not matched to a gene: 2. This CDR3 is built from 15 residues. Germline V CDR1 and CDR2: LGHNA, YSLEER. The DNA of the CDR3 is TGCGCCAGCAGCCAAGGACTAGCGTTCTCCTACGAGCAGTACTTC. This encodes CASSQGLAFSYEQYF.

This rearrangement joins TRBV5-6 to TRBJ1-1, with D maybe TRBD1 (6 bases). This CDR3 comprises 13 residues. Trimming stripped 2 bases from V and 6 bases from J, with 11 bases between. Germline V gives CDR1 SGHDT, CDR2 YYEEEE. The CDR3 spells CASSLYRDAEAFF. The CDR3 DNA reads TGTGCCAGCAGCTTATACAGGGACGCTGAAGCTTTCTTT.

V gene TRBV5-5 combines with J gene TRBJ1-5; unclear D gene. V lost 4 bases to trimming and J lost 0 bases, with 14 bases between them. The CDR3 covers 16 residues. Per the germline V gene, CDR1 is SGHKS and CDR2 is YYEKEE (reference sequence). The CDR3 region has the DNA TGTGCCAGCAGCCAGGCGGGGTTGGCTAGCAATCAGCCCCAGCATTTT. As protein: CASSQAGLASNQPQHF.

The CDR3 is CASSFGQGGDTQYF. CDR3 bases: TGCGCCAGCAGCTTTGGGCAGGGTGGGGATACGCAGTATTTT. The rearrangement joins TRBV5-1 to TRBJ2-3; possible D gene TRBD1, 5 bases. The CDR3 spans 14 residues. Trimming took 2 bases from V and 6 from J, leaving 13 bases between them. Germline-derived CDR1 and CDR2 are SGHRS and YFSETQ.

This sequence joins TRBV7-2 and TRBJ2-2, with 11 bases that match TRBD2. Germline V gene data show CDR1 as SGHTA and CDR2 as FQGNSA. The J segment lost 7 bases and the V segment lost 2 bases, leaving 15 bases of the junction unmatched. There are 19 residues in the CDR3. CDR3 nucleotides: TGTGCCAGCAGCTTATATCTGGTACTAGCGGGAGTAGAGGGCGGGGAGCTGTTTTTT. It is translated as CASSLYLVLAGVEGGELFF. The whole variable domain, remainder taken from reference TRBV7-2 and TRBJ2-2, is GAGVSQSPSNKVTEKGKDVELRCDPISGHTALYWYRQSLGQGLEFLIYFQGNSAPDKSGLPSDRFSAERTGGSVSTLTIQRTQQEDSAVYLCASSLYLVLAGVEGGELFFGEGSRLTVL.

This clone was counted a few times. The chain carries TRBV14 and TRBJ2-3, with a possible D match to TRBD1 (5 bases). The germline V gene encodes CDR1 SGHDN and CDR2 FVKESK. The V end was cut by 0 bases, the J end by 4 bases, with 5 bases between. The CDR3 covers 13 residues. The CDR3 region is CASSQDRADTQYF. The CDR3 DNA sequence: TGTGCCAGCAGCCAAGACAGGGCAGATACGCAGTATTTT.

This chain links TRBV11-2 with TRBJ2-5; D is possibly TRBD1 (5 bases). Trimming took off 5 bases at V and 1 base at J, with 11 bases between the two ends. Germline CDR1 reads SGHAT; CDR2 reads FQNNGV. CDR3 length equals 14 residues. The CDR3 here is CASSPWGSQETQYF. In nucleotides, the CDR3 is TGTGCCAGCAGCCCCTGGGGCAGCCAAGAGACCCAGTACTTC.

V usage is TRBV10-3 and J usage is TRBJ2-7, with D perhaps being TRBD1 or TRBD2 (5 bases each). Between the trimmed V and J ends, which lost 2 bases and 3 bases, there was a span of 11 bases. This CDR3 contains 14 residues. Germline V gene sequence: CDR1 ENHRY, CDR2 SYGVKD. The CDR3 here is CAISERGTYYEQYF. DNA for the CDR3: TGTGCCATCAGTGAGAGAGGGACGTACTACGAGCAGTACTTC.

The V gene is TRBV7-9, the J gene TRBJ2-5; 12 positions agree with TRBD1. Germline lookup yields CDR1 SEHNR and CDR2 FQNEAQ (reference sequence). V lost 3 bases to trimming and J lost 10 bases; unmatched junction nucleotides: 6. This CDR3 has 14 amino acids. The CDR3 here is CASSFVGQGASQYF. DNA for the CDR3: TGTGCCAGCAGCTTCGTGGGACAGGGGGCGAGCCAGTACTTC.

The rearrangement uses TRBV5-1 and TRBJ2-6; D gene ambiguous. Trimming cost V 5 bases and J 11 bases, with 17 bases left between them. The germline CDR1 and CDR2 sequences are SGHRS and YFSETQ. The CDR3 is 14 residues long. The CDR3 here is CASSFLPLPDVLTF. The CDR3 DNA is TGCGCCAGCAGTTTCCTGCCACTCCCCGACGTCCTGACTTTC.

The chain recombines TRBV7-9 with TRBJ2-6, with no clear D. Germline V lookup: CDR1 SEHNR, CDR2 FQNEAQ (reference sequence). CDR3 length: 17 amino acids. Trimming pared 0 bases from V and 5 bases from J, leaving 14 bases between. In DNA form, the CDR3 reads TGTGCCAGCAGCTTAGCCCGGGCCTACATATGGGCCAACGTCCTGACTTTC. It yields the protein CASSLARAYIWANVLTF. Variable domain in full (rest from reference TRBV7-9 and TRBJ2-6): DTGVSQNPRHKITKRGQNVTFRCDPISEHNRLYWYRQTLGQGPEFLTYFQNEAQLEKSRLLSDRFSAERPKGSFSTLEIQRTEQGDSAMYLCASSLARAYIWANVLTFGAGSRLTVL.

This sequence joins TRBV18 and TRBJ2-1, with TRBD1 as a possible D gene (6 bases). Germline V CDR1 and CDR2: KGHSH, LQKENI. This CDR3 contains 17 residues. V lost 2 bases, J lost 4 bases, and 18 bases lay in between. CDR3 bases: TGTGCCAGCTCACCAATAGGTCCAGGGGCCGGGTACAATGAGCAGTTCTTC. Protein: CASSPIGPGAGYNEQFF. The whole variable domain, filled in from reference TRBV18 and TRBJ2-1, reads NAGVMQNPRHLVRRRGQEARLRCSPMKGHSHVYWYRQLPEEGLKFMVYLQKENIIDESGMPKERFSAEFPKEGPSILRIQQVVRGDSAAYFCASSPIGPGAGYNEQFFGPGTRLTVL.

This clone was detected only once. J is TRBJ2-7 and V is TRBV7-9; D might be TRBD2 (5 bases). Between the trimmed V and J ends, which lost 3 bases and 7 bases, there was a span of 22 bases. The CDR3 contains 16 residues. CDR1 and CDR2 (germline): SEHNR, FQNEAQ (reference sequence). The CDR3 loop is CASSFPILTGSLEQYF. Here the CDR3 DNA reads TGTGCCAGCAGCTTTCCAATTCTAACTGGGAGCCTGGAGCAGTACTTC.

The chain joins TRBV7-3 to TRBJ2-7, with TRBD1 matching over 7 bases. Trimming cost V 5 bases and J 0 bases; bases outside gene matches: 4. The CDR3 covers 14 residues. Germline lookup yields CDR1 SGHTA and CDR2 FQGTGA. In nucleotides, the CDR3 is TGTGCCAGCAGCCCACAGGGGTACTCCTACGAGCAGTACTTC. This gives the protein CASSPQGYSYEQYF. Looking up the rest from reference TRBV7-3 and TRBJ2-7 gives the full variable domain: GAGVSQTPSNKVTEKGKYVELRCDPISGHTALYWYRQSLGQGPEFLIYFQGTGAADDSGLPNDRFFAVRPEGSVSTLKIQRTERGDSAVYLCASSPQGYSYEQYFGPGTRLTVT.

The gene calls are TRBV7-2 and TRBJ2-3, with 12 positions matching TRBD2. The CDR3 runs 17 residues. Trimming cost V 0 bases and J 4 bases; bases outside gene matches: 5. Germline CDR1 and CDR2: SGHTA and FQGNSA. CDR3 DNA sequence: TGTGCCAGCAGCTTAGCCTCTAGCGGGAGGGCCGCAGATACGCAGTATTTT. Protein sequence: CASSLASSGRAADTQYF.

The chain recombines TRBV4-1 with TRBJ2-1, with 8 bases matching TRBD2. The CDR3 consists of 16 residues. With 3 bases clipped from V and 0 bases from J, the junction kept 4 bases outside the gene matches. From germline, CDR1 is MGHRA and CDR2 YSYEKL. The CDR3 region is CASSQKSGSSYNEQFF. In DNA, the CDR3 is TGCGCCAGCAGCCAGAAAAGCGGGAGCTCCTACAATGAGCAGTTCTTC.

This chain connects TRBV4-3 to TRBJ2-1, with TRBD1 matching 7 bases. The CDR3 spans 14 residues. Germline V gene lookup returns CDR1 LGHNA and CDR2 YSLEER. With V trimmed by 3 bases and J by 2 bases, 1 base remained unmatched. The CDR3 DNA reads TGCGCCAGCAGCCACAGGGGGACCTACAATGAGCAGTTCTTC. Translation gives CASSHRGTYNEQFF.

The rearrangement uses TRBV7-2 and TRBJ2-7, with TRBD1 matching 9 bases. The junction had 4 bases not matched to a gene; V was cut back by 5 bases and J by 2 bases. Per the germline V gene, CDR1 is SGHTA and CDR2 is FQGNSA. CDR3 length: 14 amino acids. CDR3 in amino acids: CASSKGTGPYEQYF. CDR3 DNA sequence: TGTGCCAGCAGCAAAGGGACAGGGCCCTACGAGCAGTACTTC.

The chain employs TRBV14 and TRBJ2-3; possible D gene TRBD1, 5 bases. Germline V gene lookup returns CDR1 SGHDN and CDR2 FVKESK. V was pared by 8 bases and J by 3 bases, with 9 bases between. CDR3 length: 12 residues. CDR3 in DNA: TGTGCCAGCGCAGGGAATACAGATACGCAGTATTTT. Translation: CASAGNTDTQYF. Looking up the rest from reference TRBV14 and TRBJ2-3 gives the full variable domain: EAGVTQFPSHSVIEKGQTVTLRCDPISGHDNLYWYRRVMGKEIKFLLHFVKESKQDESGMPNNRFLAERTGGTYSTLKVQPAELEDSGVYFCASAGNTDTQYFGPGTRLTVL.

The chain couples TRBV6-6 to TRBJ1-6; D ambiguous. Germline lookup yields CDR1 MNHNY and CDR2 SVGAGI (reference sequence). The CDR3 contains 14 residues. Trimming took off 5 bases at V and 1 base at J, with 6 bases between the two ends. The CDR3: CASSRDSYNSPLHF. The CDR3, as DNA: TGTGCCAGCAGTAGGGATTCCTATAATTCACCCCTCCACTTT.

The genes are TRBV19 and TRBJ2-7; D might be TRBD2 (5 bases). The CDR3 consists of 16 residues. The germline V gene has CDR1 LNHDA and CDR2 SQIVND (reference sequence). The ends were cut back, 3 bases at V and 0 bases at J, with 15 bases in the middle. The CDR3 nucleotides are TGTGCCAGTAGTATCATTCTGCGGGCAGGCTCCTACGAGCAGTACTTC. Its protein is CASSIILRAGSYEQYF.

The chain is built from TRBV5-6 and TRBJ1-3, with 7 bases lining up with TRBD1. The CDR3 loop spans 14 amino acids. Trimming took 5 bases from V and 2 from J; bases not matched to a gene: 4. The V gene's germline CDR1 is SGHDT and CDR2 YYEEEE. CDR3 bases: TGTGCCAGCAGGCGACAGGGAACTGGAAACACCATATATTTT. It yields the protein CASRRQGTGNTIYF.

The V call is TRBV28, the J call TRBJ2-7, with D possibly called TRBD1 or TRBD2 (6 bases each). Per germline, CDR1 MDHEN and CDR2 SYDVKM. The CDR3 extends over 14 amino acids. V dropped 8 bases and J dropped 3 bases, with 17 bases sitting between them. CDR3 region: CASGGAGGLYEQYF. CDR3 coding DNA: TGTGCCAGCGGAGGGGCTGGGGGGCTCTACGAGCAGTACTTC.

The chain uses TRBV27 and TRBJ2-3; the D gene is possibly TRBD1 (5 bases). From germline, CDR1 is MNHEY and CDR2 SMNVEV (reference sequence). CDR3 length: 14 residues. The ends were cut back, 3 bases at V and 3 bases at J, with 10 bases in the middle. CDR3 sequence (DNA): TGTGCCAGCAGTTTTTCGGCAGGGACAGATACGCAGTATTTT. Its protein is CASSFSAGTDTQYF.

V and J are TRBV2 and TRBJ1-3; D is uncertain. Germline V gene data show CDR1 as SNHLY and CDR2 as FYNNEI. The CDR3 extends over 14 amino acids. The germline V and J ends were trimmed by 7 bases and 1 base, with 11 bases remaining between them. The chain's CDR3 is CASTPEGSGNTIYF. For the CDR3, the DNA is TGTGCCAGCACTCCTGAAGGGTCTGGAAACACCATATATTTT.

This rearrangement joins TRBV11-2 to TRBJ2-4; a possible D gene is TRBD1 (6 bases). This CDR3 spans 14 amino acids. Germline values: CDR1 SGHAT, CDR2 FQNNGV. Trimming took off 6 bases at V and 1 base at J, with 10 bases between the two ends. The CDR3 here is CASSTGWAKNIQYF. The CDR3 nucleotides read TGTGCCAGCAGTACAGGGTGGGCCAAAAACATTCAGTACTTC.